A selection of T cell receptor beta chains follows, all from one sample in a study of T cell changes during pregnancy in multiple sclerosis. Some clones are missing from TCRdb's copy, which holds only in-frame ones; the method was immunoSEQ multiplex PCR. The sample includes more than 30,000 clones, roughly 92% of them seen just once. Sequenced sample: PBMCs (not recorded whether the cells were cultured). The receptor set was obtained from a female donor with multiple sclerosis, enrolled in a pregnancy study. Both conserved end residues are part of each CDR3. The order of the fields is clone size, D gene, J gene, V gene, CDR3 protein, CDR3 DNA. The D gene is left open where the match is weak. Expanded clones get a size class; other rows say once, few or many, or leave the size out.

NA	TRBD1	TRBJ2-7	TRBV14	CASSRWDRESRYEQYF	TGTGCCAGCAGCCGATGGGACAGGGAAAGCAGGTACGAGCAGTACTTC
NA	NA	TRBJ2-1	TRBV7-3	CASRFRTDEQFF	TGTGCCAGCAGATTCCGGACGGATGAGCAGTTCTTC
NA	TRBD1	TRBJ1-2	TRBV10-3	CAISDGQGDGYTF	TGTGCCATCAGTGACGGACAGGGGGATGGCTACACCTTC
NA	TRBD1	TRBJ1-5	TRBV6-1	CASSLRDRGNQPQHF	TGTGCCAGCAGTCTCCGGGACAGGGGAAATCAGCCCCAGCATTTT
NA	NA	TRBJ2-7	TRBV28	CASSFDSYEQYF	TGTGCCAGCAGTTTTGATTCCTACGAGCAGTACTTC
once	NA	TRBJ1-5	TRBV5-6	CASSLLGNSNQPQHF	TGTGCCAGCAGCTTGCTCGGAAATAGCAATCAGCCCCAGCATTTT
once	NA	TRBJ2-7	TRBV27	CASSLDGSNEQYF	TGTGCCAGCAGTTTAGACGGGAGCAACGAGCAGTACTTC
NA	NA	TRBJ1-1	TRBV4-1	CASSQYWGAETEAFF	TGCGCCAGCAGCCAATATTGGGGCGCGGAAACTGAAGCTTTCTTT
NA	NA	TRBJ2-2	TRBV27	CASSVAGTGELFF	TGTGCCAGCAGTGTGGCTGGGACCGGGGAGCTGTTTTTT
NA	TRBD1	TRBJ1-3	TRBV25-1	CASSQGRQGSGNTIYF	TGTGCCAGCAGCCAAGGGCGACAGGGGTCTGGAAACACCATATATTTT
NA	NA	TRBJ2-3	TRBV27	CASSPTVSSTDTQYF	TGTGCCAGCAGCCCGACAGTATCCAGCACAGATACGCAGTATTTT
once	NA	TRBJ1-2	TRBV18	CASSPSQENYGYTF	TGTGCCAGCTCACCATCGCAGGAGAACTATGGCTACACCTTC
NA	NA	TRBJ2-2	TRBV7-8	CASSSGLPLLAPSNTGELFF	TGTGCCAGCAGCTCCGGCCTGCCCCTTCTAGCGCCCTCGAACACCGGGGAGCTGTTTTTT
NA	NA	TRBJ2-1	TRBV5-8	CASSTWSPPNEQFF	TGTGCCAGCAGCACTTGGTCCCCTCCCAATGAGCAGTTCTTC
NA	TRBD1	TRBJ2-7	TRBV10-3	CAISRDRIYEQYF	TGTGCCATCAGCCGGGACAGAATTTACGAGCAGTACTTC
NA	NA	TRBJ1-3	TRBV4-1	CASSQDLGGLVNTIYF	TGCGCCAGCAGCCAAGATCTCGGGGGGCTGGTAAACACCATATATTTT
NA	NA	TRBJ2-7	TRBV6-1	CASSPYGEAYEQYF	TGTGCCAGCAGTCCGTATGGGGAGGCCTACGAGCAGTACTTC
NA	NA	TRBJ2-5	TRBV18	CASSSTQGPAQETQYF	TGTGCCAGCTCATCCACACAGGGACCGGCTCAAGAGACCCAGTACTTC
NA	NA	TRBJ1-1	TRBV19	CASSISDVVTEAFF	TGTGCCAGTAGTATCAGTGATGTAGTCACTGAAGCTTTCTTT
NA	TRBD1	TRBJ1-1	TRBV4-1	CASSNPRGPVNTEAFF	TGCGCCAGCAGCAACCCCAGGGGGCCTGTGAACACTGAAGCTTTCTTT
NA	TRBD2	TRBJ2-4	TRBV6-1	CASREGLAKNIQYF	TGTGCCAGCCGGGAGGGCCTGGCCAAAAACATTCAGTACTTC
NA	NA	TRBJ2-5	TRBV10-3	CAISDSGQETQYF	TGTGCCATCAGTGATAGCGGACAAGAGACCCAGTACTTC
NA	NA	TRBJ2-3	TRBV6-4	CASSDSRDPHGTQYF	TGTGCCAGCAGTGACTCGAGGGATCCGCACGGTACGCAGTATTTT
NA	TRBD2	TRBJ2-1	TRBV5-1	CASSLAGTSANNEQFF	TGCGCCAGCAGCTTGGCAGGGACTAGCGCGAACAATGAGCAGTTCTTC
NA	NA	TRBJ1-5	TRBV2	CASTLFSNQPQHF	TGTGCCAGCACCTTATTTAGCAATCAGCCCCAGCATTTT
NA	TRBD2	TRBJ2-3	TRBV7-3	CASSLLGGRALDTQYF	TGTGCCAGCAGCTTATTGGGCGGGAGGGCGTTAGATACGCAGTATTTT
NA	NA	TRBJ1-2	TRBV7-2	CASSLDRINYGYTF	TGTGCCAGCAGCTTAGACAGAATCAACTATGGCTACACCTTC
NA	TRBD2	TRBJ2-1	TRBV10-1	CASRARREGHQFF	TGCGCCAGCAGGGCGCGGCGGGAGGGCCATCAGTTCTTC
NA	NA	TRBJ2-7	TRBV5-1	CASSLGGQYEQYF	TGCGCCAGCAGCTTAGGAGGGCAGTACGAGCAGTACTTC
NA	TRBD1	TRBJ2-5	TRBV6-1	CASNPTGEETQYF	TGTGCCAGCAATCCAACAGGGGAGGAGACCCAGTACTTC
NA	TRBD1	TRBJ2-2	TRBV28	CASSLTGTGTELFF	TGTGCCAGCAGTTTAACCGGGACAGGGACGGAGCTGTTTTTT
NA	NA	TRBJ1-5	TRBV30	CAWSATGSNQPQHF	TGTGCCTGGAGTGCGACGGGAAGCAATCAGCCCCAGCATTTT
NA	TRBD2	TRBJ2-7	TRBV6-1	CASSDTGGDYEQYF	TGTGCCAGCAGTGATACGGGAGGTGACTACGAGCAGTACTTC
few	TRBD1	TRBJ1-2	TRBV6-1	CASSAGQGAGYTF	TGTGCCAGCAGTGCGGGACAGGGGGCCGGCTACACCTTC
NA	TRBD1	TRBJ2-3	TRBV10-1	CASSRGGETQYF	TGCGCCAGCAGCAGAGGGGGCGAAACGCAGTATTTT
NA	TRBD1	TRBJ1-1	TRBV28	CASSGGQGSVEAFF	TGTGCCAGCAGCGGGGGACAGGGTAGTGTTGAAGCTTTCTTT
NA	TRBD2	TRBJ2-3	TRBV30	CAWSVPGLAGSDTQYF	TGTGCCTGGAGTGTACCGGGACTAGCGGGATCAGATACGCAGTATTTT
NA	NA	TRBJ2-3	TRBV6-5	CASSYAADSTDTQYF	TGTGCCAGCAGTTACGCAGCGGACTCCACAGATACGCAGTATTTT
once	TRBD2	TRBJ2-1	TRBV7-8	CASSLRETSGENEQFF	TGTGCCAGCAGCTTAAGGGAGACTAGCGGGGAGAATGAGCAGTTCTTC